This T cell receptor (beta chain) was found in a study of blood T cell repertoires in COVID-19. Per the germline V gene, CDR1 is MNHNY and CDR2 is SVGAGI (reference sequence). With V trimmed by 6 bases and J by 2 bases, 11 bases remained unmatched. CDR3 size: 16 residues. The table came from immunoSEQ multiplex PCR; TCRdb's copy has only in-frame clones and leaves some out. The table records hundreds of thousands of clones, more than 80% of them present only once. This clonotype originated in a young woman with acute or convalescent COVID-19. This chain uses TRBV6-6 with TRBJ2-3; the match to TRBD1 covers 7 bases. The sequenced sample consisted of peripheral blood. The CDR3: CASRSQGELNTDTQYF. The CDR3 region has the DNA TGTGCCAGCAGAAGTCAGGGGGAACTTAACACAGATACGCAGTATTTT.